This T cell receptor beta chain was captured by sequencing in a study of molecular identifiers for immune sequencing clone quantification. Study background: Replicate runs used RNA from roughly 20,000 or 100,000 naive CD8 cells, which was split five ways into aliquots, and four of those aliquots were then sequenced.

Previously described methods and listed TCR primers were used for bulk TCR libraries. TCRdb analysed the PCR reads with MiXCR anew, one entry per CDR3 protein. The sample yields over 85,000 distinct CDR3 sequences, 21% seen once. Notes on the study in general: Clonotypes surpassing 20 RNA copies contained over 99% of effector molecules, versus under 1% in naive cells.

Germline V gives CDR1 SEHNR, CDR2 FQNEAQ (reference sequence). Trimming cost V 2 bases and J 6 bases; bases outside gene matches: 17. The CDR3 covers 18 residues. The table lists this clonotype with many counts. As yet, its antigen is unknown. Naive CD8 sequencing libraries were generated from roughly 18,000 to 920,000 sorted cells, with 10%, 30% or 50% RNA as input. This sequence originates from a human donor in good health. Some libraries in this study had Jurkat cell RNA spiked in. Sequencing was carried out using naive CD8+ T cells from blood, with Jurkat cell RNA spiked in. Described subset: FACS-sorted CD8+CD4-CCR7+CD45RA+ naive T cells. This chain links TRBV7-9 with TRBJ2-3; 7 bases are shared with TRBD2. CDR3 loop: CASSLSMGRLAASDTQYF. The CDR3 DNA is TGTGCCAGCAGCTTATCTATGGGAAGGCTAGCGGCGTCGGATACGCAGTATTTT.